These 2 T cell receptor beta chains came from one sample sequenced in a study of beta chain features in type 1 diabetes. Sequenced material consisted of expressed TCRB transcripts (all of the isolated RNA was reverse transcribed). The repertoire was sequenced with immunoSEQ multiplex PCR; TCRdb's copy has only in-frame clones and lacks some. The sample holds more than 350,000 clones; around 10% are singletons and the top ten take less than 0.06%. The sequenced material came from naive CD4+ T cells from blood. The receptors stem from a woman between 18 and 30 years old in good health.

This clone was observed a few times. The chain uses TRBV30 and TRBJ1-2, with D perhaps matching TRBD1 (5 bases). Germline CDR1 reads GTSNPN; CDR2 reads SVGIG (reference sequence). The V end was cut by 1 base, the J end by 7 bases, with 13 bases between. This CDR3 contains 13 residues. The CDR3 DNA reads as TGTGCCTGGAGTGAAGATCGGGGGTTTGGCTACACCTTC. Translating gives CAWSEDRGFGYTF.

The rearrangement links TRBV27 to TRBJ2-1; TRBD2 agrees at 8 bases. V lost 6 bases and J lost 3; bases outside the gene matches: 1. CDR1 is MNHEY, CDR2 SMNVEV, per germline (reference sequence). This CDR3 is 13 amino acids long. CDR3 DNA sequence: TGTGCCAGCAGAGGGACTAGCTACAATGAGCAGTTCTTC. Its translation is CASRGTSYNEQFF.